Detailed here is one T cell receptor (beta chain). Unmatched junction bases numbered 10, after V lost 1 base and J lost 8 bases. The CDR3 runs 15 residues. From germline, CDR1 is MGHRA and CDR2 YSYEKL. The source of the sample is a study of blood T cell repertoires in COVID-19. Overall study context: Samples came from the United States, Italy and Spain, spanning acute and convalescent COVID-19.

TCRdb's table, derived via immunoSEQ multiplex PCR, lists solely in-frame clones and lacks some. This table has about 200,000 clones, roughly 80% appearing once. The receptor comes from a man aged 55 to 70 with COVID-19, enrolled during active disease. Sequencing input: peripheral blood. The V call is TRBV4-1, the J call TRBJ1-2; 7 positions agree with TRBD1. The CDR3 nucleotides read TGCGCCAGCAGCCAAGTAGAGACAGGGATGGTCGGCTACACCTTC. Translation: CASSQVETGMVGYTF.